This T cell receptor (beta chain) was sequenced for a study of spatial heterogeneity in lung cancer. Study-wide context: Detection consistently yielded more beta chains than alpha chains.

Overall study results and limits: Expanded TCRs that were ubiquitous or regional had counts tracking ubiquitous and regional nonsynonymous mutations, respectively. Intratumoral expanded alpha and beta TCR counts were found to track tumor mutation counts. Alpha chains reached an estimated coverage of roughly 7% of tumor T cells, and beta chains roughly 13%.

TCRdb fed the 5' RACE reads into MiXCR, producing one record per CDR3 protein. The repertoire holds about 15,000 distinct CDR3 sequences, with 7.3% as singletons. The CDR3 is 18 amino acids. V dropped 3 bases and J dropped 0 bases, with 20 bases sitting between them. In germline, CDR1 is LGHDT, CDR2 YNNKEL (reference sequence). This clonotype is medium-sized. Its target is not known. Time point here: sample taken at primary tumor resection. This sequence was found in a male donor with early-stage non-small cell lung cancer. The sample consisted of lung tumor tissue, taken at surgery. The gene calls are TRBV3-1 and TRBJ1-1; D is perhaps TRBD1 (6 bases). The chain's CDR3 is CASSHSQGGGIMNTEAFF. DNA of the CDR3: TGTGCCAGCAGCCATTCTCAAGGGGGGGGGATCATGAACACTGAAGCTTTCTTT.